Sequencing of this TCR beta chain was carried out in a study of molecular identifiers for immune sequencing clone quantification. Library preparation followed earlier protocols using designated TCR primers. TCRdb recomputed calls from the PCR reads with MiXCR, one row per CDR3 protein. This table has over 50,000 distinct CDR3 sequences, more than 35% appearing once. Germline CDR1 is KGHSH and CDR2 is LQKENI. V lost 3 bases and J lost 0, with 12 bases in between. The CDR3 has 17 amino acids. From roughly 20,000 to 1,000,000 sorted cells, naive CD8 libraries were generated with 10%, 30% or 50% RNA. Sequenced material: naive CD8+ T cells from blood, with Jurkat cell RNA spiked in. Described subset: FACS-sorted CD8+CD4-CCR7+CD45RA+ naive T cells. This chain uses TRBV18 with TRBJ2-6, with D maybe TRBD2 (6 bases). This clonotype originated in a human donor in good health. Some libraries in this study had Jurkat cell RNA spiked in. The CDR3 region is CASSPEGWSSGANVLTF. CDR3 nucleotide sequence: TGTGCCAGCTCACCGGAGGGGTGGAGCTCTGGGGCCAACGTCCTGACTTTC. Complete variable domain (other parts from reference TRBV18 and TRBJ2-6): NAGVMQNPRHLVRRRGQEARLRCSPMKGHSHVYWYRQLPEEGLKFMVYLQKENIIDESGMPKERFSAEFPKEGPSILRIQQVVRGDSAAYFCASSPEGWSSGANVLTFGAGSRLTVL.